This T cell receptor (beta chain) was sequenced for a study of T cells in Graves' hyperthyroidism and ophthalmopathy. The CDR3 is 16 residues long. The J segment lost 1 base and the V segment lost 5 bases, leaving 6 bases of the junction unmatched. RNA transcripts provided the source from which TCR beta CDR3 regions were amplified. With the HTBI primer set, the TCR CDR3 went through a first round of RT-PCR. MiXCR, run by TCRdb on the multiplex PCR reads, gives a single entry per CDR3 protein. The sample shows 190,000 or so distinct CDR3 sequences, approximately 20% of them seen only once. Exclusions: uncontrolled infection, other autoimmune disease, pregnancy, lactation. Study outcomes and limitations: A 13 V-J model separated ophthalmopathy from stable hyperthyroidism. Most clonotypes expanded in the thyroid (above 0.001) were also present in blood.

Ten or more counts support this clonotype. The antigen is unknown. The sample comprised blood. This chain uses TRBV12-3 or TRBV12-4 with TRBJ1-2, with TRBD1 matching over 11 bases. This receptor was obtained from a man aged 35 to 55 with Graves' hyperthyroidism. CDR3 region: CASSPTDRGLNYGYTF. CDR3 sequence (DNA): TGTGCCAGCAGTCCAACGGACAGGGGGCTTAACTATGGCTACACCTTC.